The source of this T cell receptor beta chain is a study of cytomegalovirus exposure and HLA in healthy donors. PCR was performed using 60 Vbeta and 13 Jbeta primers. Clones were sequenced by immunoSEQ multiplex PCR, and TCRdb holds only the in-frame ones, with some missing. The profile covers about 120,000 clones, with 70% to 80% appearing a single time and more than 1.5% taken by the ten largest. The clonotype comes from a woman aged 18-29 years in good health and CMV-seronegative. What was sequenced was PBMCs.

CDR3 bases: TGTGCCAGCAGCTTGGGACTAGCGGGGCCCTCCTACGAGCAGTACTTC. It is translated as CASSLGLAGPSYEQYF. This chain connects TRBV5-4 to TRBJ2-7, with 11 bases fitting TRBD2. J was trimmed by 0 bases and V by 0 bases; bases with no gene match: 2. CDR3 length: 16 amino acids. CDR1 and CDR2 from the germline V gene are SGHNT and YYREEE (reference sequence).